This entry lists 22 T cell receptor beta chains sequenced from one sample in a study of T cell changes during pregnancy in multiple sclerosis. Using immunoSEQ multiplex PCR, the repertoire was profiled, and TCRdb retains in-frame clones only, with some absent. The table includes roughly 40,000 clones, 90% to 95% detected once. The material was CD4+ T cells from peripheral blood mononuclear cells, obtained before pregnancy. The receptor set was obtained from a female donor with multiple sclerosis, enrolled in a pregnancy study.

This chain uses TRBV19 with TRBJ1-3; tentative D call: TRBD1 (6 bases). Trimming shortened V by 4 bases and J by 10 bases, and 14 bases separated the two germline ends. The CDR3 sequence is 13 residues long. Germline V lookup: CDR1 LNHDA, CDR2 SQIVND (reference sequence). CDR3 loop: CASSTSGEMTIYF. The CDR3, as DNA: TGTGCCAGTAGTACCTCAGGGGAGATGACCATATATTTT. Based on the CDR3 plus reference TRBV19 and TRBJ1-3, the full variable domain is DGGITQSPKYLFRKEGQNVTLSCEQNLNHDAMYWYRQDPGQGLRLIYYSQIVNDFQKGDIAEGYSVSREKKESFPLTVTSAQKNPTAFYLCASSTSGEMTIYFGEGSWLTVV.

The chain recombines TRBV5-1 with TRBJ1-2; D perhaps matches TRBD1 (6 bases). The V gene's germline CDR1 is SGHRS and CDR2 YFSETQ. The CDR3 sequence is 15 residues long. V dropped 4 bases and J dropped 3 bases, with 16 bases sitting between them. CDR3 region: CASSAGTLADYGYTF. The CDR3 bases are TGCGCCAGCAGCGCAGGGACACTTGCGGACTATGGCTACACCTTC.

V gene TRBV6-1 combines with J gene TRBJ1-5; 9 bases fit TRBD1. V lost 1 base and J lost 2; bases outside the gene matches: 6. This CDR3 comprises 17 residues. Germline V gene sequence: CDR1 MNHNS, CDR2 SASEGT. The CDR3, as DNA: TGTGCCAGCAGTGAAGGCGTAACAGGGGGCGGCAATCAGCCCCAGCATTTT. Translation: CASSEGVTGGGNQPQHF.

The chain carries TRBV6-1 and TRBJ2-3; perhaps TRBD1 as D (7 bases). The CDR3 has 15 residues. Germline assignment: CDR1 MNHNS and CDR2 SASEGT. Trimming cost V 6 bases and J 1 base, with 14 bases left between them. CDR3 region: CASRLEGARTDTQYF. The CDR3 DNA reads TGTGCCAGCAGATTGGAGGGGGCCCGCACAGATACGCAGTATTTT.

The chain's CDR3 is CAWRLLKETQYF. The DNA for the CDR3 is TGTGCCTGGAGACTATTGAAAGAGACCCAGTACTTC. The chain couples TRBV30 to TRBJ2-5; the D is unclear. The V end lost 3 bases, the J end lost 3 bases, and 8 bases lay between the germline ends. The germline gives CDR1 GTSNPN, CDR2 SVGIG (reference sequence). This CDR3 comprises 12 residues.

The chain is built from TRBV29-1 and TRBJ2-3; possibly TRBD2 for D (6 bases). V lost 6 bases, J lost 6 bases, and 16 bases lay in between. Germline V CDR1 and CDR2: SQVTM, ANQGSEA. The CDR3 covers 13 residues. CDR3 loop: CSVGPGVGDTQYF. CDR3 nucleotides: TGCAGCGTCGGACCGGGGGTGGGGGATACGCAGTATTTT.

The chain couples TRBV5-4 to TRBJ2-5, with 8 bases that match TRBD2. The CDR3 is made up of 15 amino acids. CDR1 is SGHNT and CDR2 is YYREEE in the germline V gene (reference sequence). With 1 base clipped from V and 5 bases from J, the junction kept 7 bases outside the gene matches. The CDR3 loop is CASSLSLRGGETQYF. In nucleotides, the CDR3 is TGTGCCAGCAGCTTGTCCCTCCGGGGGGGGGAGACCCAGTACTTC.

The V gene is TRBV7-3, the J gene TRBJ1-1; D is ambiguous. V was shortened by 0 bases and J by 5 bases, with 10 bases between the two germline ends. This CDR3 is built from 14 residues. Per the germline V gene, CDR1 is SGHTA and CDR2 is FQGTGA. This CDR3 is CASSLTSPSTEAFF. In DNA, the CDR3 is TGTGCCAGCAGCTTAACGAGCCCGTCTACTGAAGCTTTCTTT.

CDR3 residues: CASSPPSLAGVYDTQYF. CDR3 DNA sequence: TGTGCCAGCTCACCACCGTCTCTAGCGGGGGTTTACGATACGCAGTATTTT. The chain uses TRBV18 and TRBJ2-3, with TRBD2 identical over 10 bases. This CDR3 region has 17 residues. V shed 0 bases, J shed 6 bases, and the junction held 9 bases outside the gene matches. The germline V gene encodes CDR1 KGHSH and CDR2 LQKENI.

The chain couples TRBV27 to TRBJ2-7; TRBD1 aligns across 9 bases. The CDR3 sequence is 14 residues long. After removal of 5 bases from V and 4 bases from J, the junction contained 6 bases not matched to a gene. Germline assignment: CDR1 MNHEY and CDR2 SMNVEV (reference sequence). The CDR3 here is CASSLGQGWYEQYF. Written as DNA, the CDR3 is TGTGCCAGCAGTCTAGGACAGGGGTGGTACGAGCAGTACTTC.

The genes are TRBV5-6 and TRBJ1-2, with 8 bases lining up with TRBD1. This CDR3 comprises 13 residues. From germline, CDR1 is SGHDT and CDR2 YYEEEE. Trimming at V came to 4 bases and at J to 4 bases, leaving 3 bases not matched to a gene. The DNA for the CDR3 is TGTGCCAGCAGCCCTGACAGGGGCTATGGCTACACCTTC. Its translation is CASSPDRGYGYTF.

The V gene is TRBV5-1, the J gene TRBJ2-3; D not resolved. Deletions cut 2 bases from V and 7 bases from J, with 17 bases between. Germline loops: CDR1 SGHRS, CDR2 YFSETQ. This CDR3 is built from 15 residues. CDR3 DNA sequence: TGCGCCAGCAGCTTCCGCGGCCAAGAATTTAATACGCAGTATTTT. It encodes CASSFRGQEFNTQYF. The whole variable domain, remainder taken from reference TRBV5-1 and TRBJ2-3, is KAGVTQTPRYLIKTRGQQVTLSCSPISGHRSVSWYQQTPGQGLQFLFEYFSETQRNKGNFPGRFSGRQFSNSRSEMNVSTLELGDSALYLCASSFRGQEFNTQYFGPGTRLTVL.

The V call is TRBV27, the J call TRBJ1-6; TRBD1 agrees at 9 bases. CDR1 and CDR2 (germline): MNHEY, SMNVEV (reference sequence). The V and J ends lost 5 bases and 9 bases, in that order; junction bases with no gene match: 14. This CDR3 is built from 17 residues. CDR3: CASSRGVGQGSGSPLHF. For the CDR3, the DNA is TGTGCCAGCAGTCGAGGAGTTGGACAGGGGTCGGGTTCACCCCTCCACTTT.

This clone was counted a few times. This rearrangement joins TRBV7-2 to TRBJ1-4; the match to TRBD1 covers 7 bases. This CDR3 has 15 residues. Germline V lookup: CDR1 SGHTA, CDR2 FQGNSA. V lost 2 bases, J lost 8 bases, and 8 bases stayed unmatched. The CDR3 loop reads CASSLTGTAEEKLFF. The CDR3 DNA sequence: TGTGCCAGCAGCTTAACCGGGACAGCAGAGGAAAAACTGTTTTTT.

This chain joins TRBV21-1 and TRBJ1-1; TRBD1, the D gene given by the table, was not confirmed from the DNA. TRBV21-1 counts as a pseudogene. CDR3 size: 18 residues. CDR3 in amino acids: CAIEATGTGDGVRTEAFF. CDR3 nucleotides: TGTGCCATCGAAGCGACCGGGACAGGGGATGGGGTTAGGACTGAAGCTTTCTTT.

This rearrangement joins TRBV9 to TRBJ2-5; 7 positions agree with TRBD1. CDR3 size: 14 residues. CDR1 is SGDLS, CDR2 YYNGEE, per germline. Losses at the gene ends were 0 bases for V and 5 bases for J; bases not matched to a gene: 4. The CDR3 spells CASSVEGRGETQYF. CDR3 bases: TGTGCCAGCAGCGTAGAGGGCAGGGGGGAGACCCAGTACTTC.

The rearrangement uses TRBV6-6 and TRBJ2-3; TRBD2 matches at 15 bases. Unmatched junction bases numbered 6, after V lost 10 bases and J lost 4 bases. Germline CDR1 MNHNY, CDR2 SVGAGI (reference sequence). The CDR3 is 15 residues long. The chain's CDR3 is CATRTSGGASDTQYF. CDR3 coding DNA: TGTGCCACCCGGACTAGCGGGGGGGCCTCAGATACGCAGTATTTT.

This clone appeared a few times. This chain joins TRBV11-2 and TRBJ2-5; D might be TRBD2 (5 bases). CDR3 size: 14 residues. V lost 3 bases and J lost 5, with 13 bases in between. In germline, CDR1 is SGHAT, CDR2 FQNNGV. The CDR3 is CASSLGNGMETQYF. The DNA of the CDR3 is TGTGCCAGCAGCTTGGGTAACGGGATGGAGACCCAGTACTTC.

CDR3 coding DNA: TGTGCCAGCAGCTTGGGGTCCAGCTCCTACAATGAGCAGTTCTTC. It encodes CASSLGSSSYNEQFF. This chain connects TRBV5-4 to TRBJ2-1; D call uncertain. Germline V gene sequence: CDR1 SGHNT, CDR2 YYREEE (reference sequence). CDR3 length equals 15 residues. Trimming took off 0 bases at V and 0 bases at J, with 7 bases between the two ends.

This clone was observed a single time. V usage is TRBV2 and J usage is TRBJ1-2, with D unresolved. This CDR3 is 13 amino acids long. The germline V gene encodes CDR1 SNHLY and CDR2 FYNNEI. Trimming pared 4 bases from V and 2 bases from J, leaving 8 bases between. CDR3 loop: CASSAGLNYGYTF. The CDR3 DNA sequence: TGTGCCAGCAGTGCTGGGCTAAACTATGGCTACACCTTC.

This clone was seen a single time. The genes are TRBV5-4 and TRBJ1-2; 12 positions match TRBD1. Trimming cost V 4 bases and J 0 bases; bases outside gene matches: 10. Germline assignment: CDR1 SGHNT and CDR2 YYREEE (reference sequence). The CDR3 is 18 amino acids. This CDR3 is CASSRAAGQGAANYGYTF. For the CDR3, the DNA is TGTGCCAGCAGCAGGGCCGCGGGACAGGGGGCAGCTAACTATGGCTACACCTTC.

DNA for the CDR3: TGTGCCAGCAGCCTTCCACGGGGACTATCTCCCTCAGGCGGGGAGCTGTTTTTT. Protein product: CASSLPRGLSPSGGELFF. The chain combines TRBV7-3 with TRBJ2-2; 7 bases map to TRBD2. The CDR3 is 18 residues long. With V trimmed by 5 bases and J by 7 bases, 19 bases remained unmatched. Per the germline V gene, CDR1 is SGHTA and CDR2 is FQGTGA.